This T cell receptor (beta chain) was sequenced during a study of beta chain features in type 1 diabetes. Study background: There were some 100,000,000 sorted cells examined across all samples. Overall study results and limits: The cDNA sequencing approach could over-represent high-TCR-expressing cells. The study found moderately but significantly shorter TCRB CDR3s in all four CD4+ subsets of Type 1 diabetes patients.

For this clone: As yet, its antigen is unknown.

Every isolated RNA sample was fully reverse transcribed, so sequencing captured expressed TCRB transcripts. The table came from immunoSEQ multiplex PCR; TCRdb's copy has only in-frame clones and leaves some out. The sample consists of 250,000 to 300,000 clones, 7% to 9% of them appearing once. This CDR3 contains 13 residues. Trimming pared 1 base from V and 9 bases from J, leaving 13 bases between. CDR1 and CDR2 from the germline V gene are SGHTA and FQGNSA. V and J are TRBV7-2 and TRBJ2-7, with D hard to call. Input material: central memory CD4+ T cells from blood. The sequence came from a woman aged 18-30 years in good health. The chain's CDR3 is CASSLERLSGQYF. CDR3 sequence (DNA): TGTGCCAGCAGCTTAGAACGTCTATCGGGGCAGTACTTC.